This TCR beta chain stems from a study of response to subunit inactivated influenza vaccine. Notes on the study in general: Few additional T cells are recruited per seasonal influenza vaccination, authors suggested.

TCRdb reanalysed the RT-PCR reads using MiXCR and keeps one entry per CDR3 protein. The profile shows some 480,000 distinct CDR3 sequences, 9.5% to 13% of them singletons. The ends were cut back, 0 bases at V and 4 bases at J, with 12 bases in the middle. This CDR3 has 15 residues. Germline CDR1 and CDR2: SGHAT and FQNNGV. At least ten counts were recorded for this clonotype. Its antigen is unidentified. The sequencing here drew on PBMCs from blood, taken about 40 days after vaccination. V usage is TRBV11-2 and J usage is TRBJ2-5, with D perhaps matching TRBD1 (6 bases). This TCR derives from a man aged 50-59 years who received an inactivated influenza vaccine. In nucleotides, the CDR3 is TGTGCCAGCAGCTTAGATCTAGTAGGGGGAGAGACCCAGTACTTC. Its protein is CASSLDLVGGETQYF.